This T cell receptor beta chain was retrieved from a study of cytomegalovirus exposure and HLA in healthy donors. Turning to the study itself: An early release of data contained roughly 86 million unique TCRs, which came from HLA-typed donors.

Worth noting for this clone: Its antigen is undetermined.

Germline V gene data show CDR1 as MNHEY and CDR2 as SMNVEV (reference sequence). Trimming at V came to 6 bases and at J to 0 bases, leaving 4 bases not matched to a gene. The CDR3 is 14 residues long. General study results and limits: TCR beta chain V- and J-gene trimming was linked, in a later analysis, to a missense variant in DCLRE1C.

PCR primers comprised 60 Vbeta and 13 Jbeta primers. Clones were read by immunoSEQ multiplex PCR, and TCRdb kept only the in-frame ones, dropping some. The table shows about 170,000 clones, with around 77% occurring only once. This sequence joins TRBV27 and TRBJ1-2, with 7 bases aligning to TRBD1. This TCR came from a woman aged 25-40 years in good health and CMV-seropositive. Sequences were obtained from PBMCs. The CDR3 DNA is TGTGCCAGCAGGGGGACAGCGGCTAACTATGGCTACACCTTC. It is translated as CASRGTAANYGYTF.